This T cell receptor beta chain was recovered during a study of blood T cell repertoires in COVID-19 (dated by TCRdb to 2018 to 2020). For the wider study: Samples from collaborators originated in the United States, Italy and Spain and spanned both the acute and convalescent phases of COVID-19. The material from the prospective study consisted of cDNA or gDNA derived from T cells, B-cell-depleted T cells, or PBMCs. Deeply sampled blood TCRbeta repertoires from subjects exposed to, actively infected with, or recovered from COVID-19 were included in the dataset. A freely available public database, intended as a resource for researchers studying the immune response to SARS-CoV-2, is where the repertoires were released. The samples were drawn from the first 160 participants of the ongoing ImmuneRACE study and from 1,200 or so subjects provided by 6 global collaborators. The sample metadata nearly always contained a de-identified subject ID, COVID-19 status, age in years and sex. Where HLA class I and class II types were available, the types were taken from metadata supplied by the sample provider, not from assay-based typing. On the study overall, not on this receptor specifically: The amount of clinical and demographic metadata varied by source and participant and was provided uncurated.

A note on this clone: Its target antigen remains unknown. Base qualities are not recorded, but no much larger clone differs from it by a single base.

Reading from cysteine to phenylalanine, the CDR3 counts 16 amino acids. Of all the DNA, just the CDR3 is kept, 48 bases in frame from base 1. CDR1 and CDR2 (MDHEN, SYDVKM) derive from the germline V gene. The germline ends are 20 bases apart after V is trimmed by 6 bases and J by 5 bases. One collaborating source in Seattle enrolled patients while the patients were actively infected and followed the patients over time throughout the course of disease. Whole blood was collected in K2EDTA tubes by collaborating institutions according to the institutions' own protocols. For TCRbeta analysis, collaborators shipped samples as frozen whole blood, isolated PBMCs, or DNA extracted from either of those sample types. The immunoSEQ Assay, a bias-controlled multiplex PCR, was used to amplify TCRbeta CDR3 regions from genomic DNA. The authors' pipeline ran thus. Nucleated cell counts per sample were estimated from amplification of reference gene primers within the assay. To quantify the absolute abundance of each unique TCRbeta CDR3 rearrangement, sequence reads were collapsed and filtered. For each sample, productive Simpson clonality was calculated by taking the square root of Simpson's diversity index across productive rearrangements. Here the immuneACCESS table is served through TCRdb, limited to in-frame sequences with V and J called. Missing clones are a known gap in these copies; in checked studies unresolved V genes cover under half, and the rest lacks a known reason. V and J calls and clone size are as listed in that table; D and trimming were resolved from the DNA. In all, the sample holds approximately 56,000 clones, and roughly 87% of those were seen once. The top ten constitute around 46% of the sample.

The origin of this receptor is a woman aged 55 to 70 with COVID-19, enrolled during active disease. Material: peripheral blood. The V gene is TRBV28 and the J gene is TRBJ2-1; a weak D assignment points to TRBD2 (5 bases agree). The base sequence is TGTGCCAGCAGGGACGCGGACCTTTCGGGGAACAATGAGCAGTTCTTC. Its protein reads: CASRDADLSGNNEQFF.